One and the same sample provided the 21 T cell receptor beta chains below, sequenced in a study of T cells in Graves' hyperthyroidism and ophthalmopathy. Researchers amplified the TCR beta CDR3 regions from RNA transcripts. An initial round of RT-PCR targeting the TCR CDR3 relied on the HTBI primer set. In TCRdb, the multiplex PCR reads were re-called with MiXCR into one record per CDR3 protein. The sample consists of about 640,000 distinct CDR3 sequences, about 15% of them appearing once. The sample taken for sequencing was blood. The receptors derive from a woman in her 50s with Graves' ophthalmopathy.

V and J are TRBV5-8 and TRBJ2-3, with D uncertain. Trimming shortened V by 4 bases and J by 4 bases, and 7 bases separated the two germline ends. There are 12 residues in the CDR3. The germline gives CDR1 SGHTS, CDR2 YDEGEE. CDR3 DNA: TGTGCCAGCAGCGAACTGTCAGATACGCAGTATTTT. Translated, it gives CASSELSDTQYF.

This clonotype has at least ten counts. The chain has TRBV28 and TRBJ2-2, with TRBD1 identical over 7 bases. Losses at the gene ends were 6 bases for V and 0 bases for J; bases not matched to a gene: 13. CDR1 and CDR2 from the germline V gene are MDHEN and SYDVKM. The CDR3 has 18 residues. CDR3: CASRTLGQFFANTGELFF. The CDR3 bases are TGTGCCAGCAGGACCTTGGGACAGTTCTTTGCGAACACCGGGGAGCTGTTTTTT. Together with reference TRBV28 and TRBJ2-2, the CDR3 gives the full variable domain: DVKVTQSSRYLVKRTGEKVFLECVQDMDHENMFWYRQDPGLGLRLIYFSYDVKMKEKGDIPEGYSVSREKKERFSLILESASTNQTSMYLCASRTLGQFFANTGELFFGEGSRLTVL.

The chain carries TRBV9 and TRBJ2-1; D is ambiguous. Germline V CDR1 and CDR2: SGDLS, YYNGEE. Between the trimmed V and J ends, which lost 0 bases and 0 bases, there was a span of 10 bases. The CDR3 is made up of 16 amino acids. The CDR3 bases are TGTGCCAGCAGCGTAGACCCAGCTAGCTCCTACAATGAGCAGTTCTTC. Its translation: CASSVDPASSYNEQFF. The full variable domain, in which reference TRBV9 and TRBJ2-1 provide the parts outside the CDR3, is DSGVTQTPKHLITATGQRVTLRCSPRSGDLSVYWYQQSLDQGLQFLIQYYNGEERAKGNILERFSAQQFPDLHSELNLSSLELGDSALYFCASSVDPASSYNEQFFGPGTRLTVL.

Regarding this clonotype: This may stem from a read error, because a much larger clone lies one nucleotide away. The chain joins TRBV27 to TRBJ2-3; 10 bases line up with TRBD2. With 4 bases clipped from V and 4 bases from J, the junction kept 8 bases outside the gene matches. The germline V gene encodes CDR1 MNHEY and CDR2 SMNVEV (reference sequence). This CDR3 has 16 residues. Written as DNA, the CDR3 is TGTGCCAGCAGTTCCCTGAGCGGGAGGGGCGCAGATACGCAGTATTTT. Its protein product is CASSSLSGRGADTQYF.

V and J are TRBV28 and TRBJ2-3, with TRBD1 matching 9 bases. Germline CDR1 reads MDHEN; CDR2 reads SYDVKM. This CDR3 has 15 amino acids. Trimming cost V 2 bases and J 4 bases; bases outside gene matches: 4. CDR3 sequence (DNA): TGTGCCAGCAGTTTAGAACAGGGGGCGTCAGATACGCAGTATTTT. This translates into CASSLEQGASDTQYF.

As to this clonotype: Given a much more abundant clone one base away, this may be a read error. The conserved final phenylalanine or tryptophan is absent from the CDR3, which likely points to a read error. The DNA is omitted, as the CDR3 cannot be located on it reliably, and the CDR3 follows TCRdb's listing. This chain uses TRBV12-3 or TRBV12-4 with TRBJ2-7; TRBD1 is the table's D call and was not checked against the DNA. The CDR3 is 13 amino acids long, termini counted. This CDR3 is CASSPLRVPWLDL.

This clonotype was detected many times. The chain is built from TRBV20-1 and TRBJ2-7, with TRBD2 matching over 13 bases. The V and J ends lost 4 bases and 2 bases, in that order; junction bases with no gene match: 8. Germline values: CDR1 DFQATT, CDR2 SNEGSKA (reference sequence). This CDR3 has 16 amino acids. DNA for the CDR3: TGCAGTGCTATGGCCGGACTAGCGGGAGTTCCCTACGAGCAGTACTTC. Translated, it gives CSAMAGLAGVPYEQYF.

The table lists this clonotype with many counts. CDR3 residues: CASSLGLALETQYF. CDR3 bases: TGTGCCAGCAGCTTAGGCCTAGCCCTGGAGACCCAGTACTTC. V gene TRBV7-8 combines with J gene TRBJ2-5; tentatively, D is TRBD2 (5 bases). This CDR3 comprises 14 residues. V dropped 1 base and J dropped 5 bases, with 11 bases sitting between them. Germline V gives CDR1 SGHVS, CDR2 FQNEAQ. Full variable domain (outside the CDR3, taken from reference TRBV7-8 and TRBJ2-5): GAGVSQSPRYKVAKRGQDVALRCDPISGHVSLFWYQQALGQGPEFLTYFQNEAQLDKSGLPSDRFFAERPEGSVSTLKIQRTQQEDSAVYLCASSLGLALETQYFGPGTRLLVL.

In its sample, this clonotype was seen many times. J is TRBJ2-3 and V is TRBV7-2; TRBD2 matches 10 bases. J was trimmed by 0 bases and V by 2 bases; bases with no gene match: 5. CDR3 size: 17 residues. Per the germline V gene, CDR1 is SGHTA and CDR2 is FQGNSA. CDR3: CASSLKREGRSTDTQYF. The DNA of the CDR3 is TGTGCCAGCAGCTTAAAGCGGGAGGGCCGGAGCACAGATACGCAGTATTTT.

The chain recombines TRBV29-1 with TRBJ2-2; TRBD2 matches at 9 bases. V lost 6 bases, J lost 2 bases, and 13 bases stayed unmatched. Germline CDR1 SQVTM, CDR2 ANQGSEA. This CDR3 has 17 residues. The CDR3 reads CSVRGGSGRLNTGELFF. The DNA for the CDR3 is TGCAGCGTCCGGGGGGGTAGCGGGAGACTTAACACCGGGGAGCTGTTTTTT.

The V and J genes are TRBV5-1 and TRBJ1-2; no clear D gene. This CDR3 spans 15 amino acids. V shed 4 bases and J shed 8 bases, with 21 bases lying between them. Germline V gene data show CDR1 as SGHRS and CDR2 as YFSETQ. CDR3 in amino acids: CASSLGSGWEYGYTF. CDR3 bases: TGCGCCAGCAGCCTAGGGAGTGGATGGGAATACGGCTACACCTTC.

This clonotype came up a few times. The V call is TRBV7-9, the J call TRBJ1-3, with D tentatively TRBD1 (6 bases). Looked up from germline, CDR1 is SEHNR and CDR2 is FQNEAQ (reference sequence). The CDR3 consists of 14 residues. With 1 base removed from V and 3 bases from J, the gap between germline ends came to 7 bases. CDR3 loop: CASSLEGVGNTIYF. DNA for the CDR3: TGTGCCAGCAGCTTAGAGGGGGTTGGAAACACCATATATTTT.

The table lists this clonotype with a few counts. One end of the junction does not line up with germline, which may come from a read error. V and J are TRBV14 and TRBJ2-7, with 8 bases lining up with TRBD1. This CDR3 region has 15 residues. The germline gives CDR1 SGHDN, CDR2 FVKESK. The DNA of the CDR3 is TGTGCCAGCAGCCAATACAGGGGGTCCTCCAACGAGCAGTACTTC. Protein product: CASSQYRGSSNEQYF. The full variable domain, completed using reference TRBV14 and TRBJ2-7, is EAGVTQFPSHSVIEKGQTVTLRCDPISGHDNLYWYRRVMGKEIKFLLHFVKESKQDESGMPNNRFLAERTGGTYSTLKVQPAELEDSGVYFCASSQYRGSSNEQYFGPGTRLTVT.

On this clonotype itself: A read error is possible here, since a much larger clone lies one base away. The gene calls are TRBV19 and TRBJ1-5; TRBD1 is a possible D gene (5 bases). Germline-derived CDR1 and CDR2 are LNHDA and SQIVND (reference sequence). The CDR3 is 20 amino acids. Trimming shortened V by 5 bases and J by 6 bases, and 32 bases separated the two germline ends. The CDR3 DNA reads TGTGCCAGTAGTGTGTTGCGAGACAAGGGCCTCGGGGGGTTCTCTCAGCCCCAGCATTTT. It is translated as CASSVLRDKGLGGFSQPQHF.

The sample holds many counts of this clonotype. This chain links TRBV5-1 with TRBJ1-5; no clear D gene. Trimming removed 0 bases from V and 6 bases from J, with 10 bases in between. The CDR3 extends over 14 amino acids. The germline CDR1 and CDR2 sequences are SGHRS and YFSETQ. CDR3 nucleotide sequence: TGCGCCAGCAGCTTGGTGGGGTTGGGTCAGCCCCAGCATTTT. Translating gives CASSLVGLGQPQHF.

The chain is built from TRBV5-1 and TRBJ2-1; weak D call: TRBD2 (6 bases). V lost 4 bases to trimming and J lost 3 bases, with 11 bases between them. CDR1 is SGHRS and CDR2 is YFSETQ in the germline V gene. The CDR3 spans 14 residues. Here the CDR3 reads CASSGRDFYNEQFF. CDR3 nucleotide sequence: TGCGCCAGCAGCGGTCGGGACTTCTACAATGAGCAGTTCTTC.

In this sample, this clonotype turned up many times. V is TRBV20-1 and J is TRBJ2-1, with a possible D match to TRBD2 (6 bases). V lost 3 bases, J lost 11 bases, and 14 bases lay in between. CDR3 length: 12 residues. Germline V lookup: CDR1 DFQATT, CDR2 SNEGSKA (reference sequence). CDR3 in amino acids: CSASGSNGKQFF. CDR3 DNA sequence: TGCAGTGCTAGCGGGAGCAACGGCAAGCAGTTCTTC.

Many counts were recorded for this clonotype. The chain joins TRBV29-1 to TRBJ2-7, with D perhaps TRBD1 (5 bases). V lost 4 bases and J lost 2, with 6 bases in between. Germline lookup yields CDR1 SQVTM and CDR2 ANQGSEA. CDR3 length: 11 residues. This chain's CDR3 is CSVGGPYEQYF. In DNA form, the CDR3 reads TGCAGCGTTGGGGGCCCCTACGAGCAGTACTTC.

The rearrangement links TRBV19 to TRBJ2-7, with TRBD2 matching 8 bases. Trimming at V came to 1 base and at J to 4 bases, leaving 6 bases not matched to a gene. CDR1 is LNHDA and CDR2 is SQIVND in the germline V gene (reference sequence). This CDR3 is built from 15 residues. Here the CDR3 DNA reads TGTGCCAGTAGTATAGTAGCGGGGAACCATTACGAGCAGTACTTC. This codes for CASSIVAGNHYEQYF.

This clonotype has ten or more counts. The V gene is TRBV7-3, the J gene TRBJ2-1, with 10 bases that match TRBD2. The CDR3 runs to 18 residues. The junction had 9 bases not matched to a gene; V was cut back by 4 bases and J by 0 bases. From germline, CDR1 is SGHTA and CDR2 FQGTGA. In DNA, the CDR3 is TGTGCCAGCAGCTCCCTCCCTAGCGGGGGTAGCTCCTACAATGAGCAGTTCTTC. Translation gives CASSSLPSGGSSYNEQFF.

The rearrangement joins TRBV6-1 to TRBJ2-5, with 7 nucleotides matching TRBD1. The germline V gene encodes CDR1 MNHNS and CDR2 SASEGT. J was trimmed by 4 bases and V by 3 bases; bases with no gene match: 8. The CDR3 runs 15 residues. CDR3 coding DNA: TGTGCCAGCAGTGACCTGACCGCAGGGGGAGAGACCCAGTACTTC. Its translation is CASSDLTAGGETQYF.